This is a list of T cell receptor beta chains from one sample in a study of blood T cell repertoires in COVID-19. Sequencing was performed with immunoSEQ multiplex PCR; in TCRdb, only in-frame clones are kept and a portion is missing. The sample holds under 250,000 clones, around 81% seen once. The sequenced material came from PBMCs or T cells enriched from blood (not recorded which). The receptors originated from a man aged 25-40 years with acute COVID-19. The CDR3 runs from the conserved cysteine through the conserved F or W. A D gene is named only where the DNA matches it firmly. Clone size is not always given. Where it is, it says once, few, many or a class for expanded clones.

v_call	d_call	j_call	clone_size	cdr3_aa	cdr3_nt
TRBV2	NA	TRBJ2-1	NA	CASSHTENNEQFF	TGTGCCAGCAGTCACACAGAAAACAATGAGCAGTTCTTC
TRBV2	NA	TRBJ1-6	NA	CASGKRQGGSPLHF	TGTGCCAGCGGGAAGCGCCAGGGAGGATCACCCCTCCACTTT
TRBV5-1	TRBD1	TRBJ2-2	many	CASSLYQTGGISGELFF	TGCGCCAGCAGCTTGTACCAAACAGGGGGTATCAGCGGGGAGCTGTTTTTT
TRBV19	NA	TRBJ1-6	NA	CASSRQDNNSPLHF	TGTGCCAGTAGTCGACAGGATAATAATTCACCCCTCCACTTT
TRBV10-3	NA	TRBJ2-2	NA	CAISEVITTGELFF	TGTGCCATCAGTGAGGTTATTACTACCGGGGAGCTGTTTTTT
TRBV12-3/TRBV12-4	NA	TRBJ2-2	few	CASSFGVLGELFF	TGTGCCAGCAGTTTCGGAGTTTTGGGGGAGCTGTTTTTT
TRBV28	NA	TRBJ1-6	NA	CASRLESSPLHF	TGTGCCAGCAGATTGGAGAGTTCACCCCTCCACTTT
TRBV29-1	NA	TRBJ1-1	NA	CIGDWGLGNTEAFF	TGCATCGGGGATTGGGGGCTTGGGAACACTGAAGCTTTCTTT
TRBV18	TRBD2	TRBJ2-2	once	CASPQDRTAGGNTGELFF	TGTGCCAGCCCTCAAGACCGCACAGCGGGGGGAAACACCGGGGAGCTGTTTTTT
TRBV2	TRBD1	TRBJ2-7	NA	CASSDVGQVEADF	TGTGCCAGCAGTGACGTGGGACAGGTGGAAGCGGACTTC
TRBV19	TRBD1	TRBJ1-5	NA	CASSRDLGGGSNQPQHF	TGTGCCAGTAGCCGCGACCTAGGGGGCGGGAGCAATCAGCCCCAGCATTTT
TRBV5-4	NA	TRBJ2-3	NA	CASSLEMAGHTDTQYF	TGTGCCAGCAGCTTGGAGATGGCGGGGCACACAGATACGCAGTATTTT
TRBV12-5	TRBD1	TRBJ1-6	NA	CASVTGVGNSPLHF	TGTGCTAGTGTTACAGGGGTCGGGAATTCACCCCTCCACTTT
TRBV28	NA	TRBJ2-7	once	CASSPLGETGRVEQYF	TGTGCCAGCAGCCCTCTAGGGGAGACAGGTAGGGTCGAGCAGTACTTC
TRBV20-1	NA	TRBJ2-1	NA	CSASIEVAYNEQFF	TGCAGTGCTAGTATTGAGGTGGCATACAATGAGCAGTTCTTC
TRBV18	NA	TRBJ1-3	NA	CASSKPGLRLSGNTIYF	TGTGCCAGCTCAAAACCGGGACTTAGACTCTCTGGAAACACCATATATTTT
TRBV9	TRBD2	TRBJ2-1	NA	CASSAGLAGRGYNEQFF	TGTGCCAGCAGCGCGGGACTAGCGGGGCGCGGCTACAATGAGCAGTTCTTC
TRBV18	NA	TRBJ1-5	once	CASSPPSGGAGNQPQHF	TGTGCCAGCTCACCACCGTCCGGAGGGGCCGGCAATCAGCCCCAGCATTTT
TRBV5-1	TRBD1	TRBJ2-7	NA	CASSSPGQGAQYEQYF	TGCGCCAGCAGTTCTCCGGGACAGGGGGCTCAATACGAGCAGTACTTC
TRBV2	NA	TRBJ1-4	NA	CASSEAGGRGKLFF	TGTGCCAGCAGTGAAGCCGGAGGGAGGGGAAAACTGTTTTTT
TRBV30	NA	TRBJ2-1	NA	CAWSGAGWVTEQFF	TGTGCCTGGAGTGGCGCGGGTTGGGTCACTGAGCAGTTCTTC
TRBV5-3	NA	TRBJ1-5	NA	CARSLQGSNQPQHF	TGTGCCAGAAGCTTACAGGGTAGCAATCAGCCCCAGCATTTT
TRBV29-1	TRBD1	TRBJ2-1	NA	CSVEAGQVSSYNEQFF	TGCAGCGTTGAAGCGGGACAGGTTAGCTCCTACAATGAGCAGTTCTTC
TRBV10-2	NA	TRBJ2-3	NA	CASSWEETDTQYF	TGCGCCAGCAGTTGGGAGGAAACAGATACGCAGTATTTT
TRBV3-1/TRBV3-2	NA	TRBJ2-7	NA	CASSLDREQYF	TGTGCCAGCAGCCTCGACAGGGAGCAGTACTTC
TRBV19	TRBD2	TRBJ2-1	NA	CASSIEGLAGYNEQFF	TGTGCCAGTAGTATTGAGGGACTAGCCGGGTACAATGAGCAGTTCTTC
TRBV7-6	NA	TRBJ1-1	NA	CASSPDITEAFF	TGTGCCAGCAGCCCAGACATCACTGAAGCTTTCTTT
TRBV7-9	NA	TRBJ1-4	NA	CASSPHGGGEKLFF	TGTGCCAGCAGCCCGCACGGGGGTGGGGAAAAACTGTTTTTT
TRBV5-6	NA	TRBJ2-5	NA	CASSLRETQYF	TGTGCCAGCAGCTTACGGGAGACCCAGTACTTC
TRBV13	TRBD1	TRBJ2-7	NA	CASSPRQGSRAYEQYF	TGTGCCAGCAGCCCCCGACAGGGGTCAAGGGCCTACGAGCAGTACTTC
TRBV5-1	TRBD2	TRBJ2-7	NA	CASSLELAVSYEQYF	TGCGCCAGCAGCTTGGAACTAGCGGTCTCCTACGAGCAGTACTTC
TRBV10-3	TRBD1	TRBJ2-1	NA	CAISLTGPRNEQFF	TGTGCCATCAGCTTGACAGGGCCGAGGAATGAGCAGTTCTTC
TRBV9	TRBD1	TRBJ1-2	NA	CASSSIRRTGGGNGYTF	TGTGCCAGCAGCTCCATCCGGAGGACAGGGGGCGGCAATGGCTACACCTTC
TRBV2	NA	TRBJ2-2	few	CASSEDLSSGELFF	TGTGCCAGCAGTGAGGACTTGTCATCAGGGGAGCTGTTTTTT
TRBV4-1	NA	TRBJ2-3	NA	CASSQDVRGTDTQYF	TGCGCCAGCAGCCAAGATGTCAGGGGCACAGATACGCAGTATTTT
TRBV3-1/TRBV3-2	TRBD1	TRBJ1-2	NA	CASSQPGTGLDGYTF	TGTGCCAGCAGCCAACCGGGGACAGGGTTGGATGGCTACACCTTC
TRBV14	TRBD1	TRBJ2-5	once	CASSRLTGPKETQYF	TGTGCCAGCAGCCGGCTGACAGGGCCAAAGGAGACCCAGTACTTC